This T cell receptor (beta chain) was sequenced during a study of shared clonotypes between healthy human individuals. With regard to this clone: As yet, its antigen is unknown.

All participating donors were Caucasian adults from Nashville, Tennessee. Generated by immunoSEQ multiplex PCR, the TCRdb table keeps only in-frame clones and is missing some. The sample shows about 2.3 million clones, over 85% of them seen only once. This CDR3 is built from 15 residues. V gave up 3 bases and J gave up 2 bases; unmatched junction bases: 5. Germline CDR1 LNHDA, CDR2 SQIVND (reference sequence). Findings of the study overall: The study generally estimated greater richness for naive than memory subsets. A handful of donors showed sharing of approximately 5% of naive CD4 clonotypes.

The sequenced sample consisted of naive CD4+ T cells from PBMCs. Subset in this sample: CD45RA+ positively selected. This TCR was sampled from a man between 18 and 35 years old in good health. Some clones in this sample may be carry-over from other donors' samples. The V gene is TRBV19, the J gene TRBJ2-7, with 9 bases matching TRBD1. CDR3 protein: CASSIFGTGTYEQYF. Written as DNA, the CDR3 is TGTGCCAGTAGTATTTTCGGGACAGGGACCTACGAGCAGTACTTC.